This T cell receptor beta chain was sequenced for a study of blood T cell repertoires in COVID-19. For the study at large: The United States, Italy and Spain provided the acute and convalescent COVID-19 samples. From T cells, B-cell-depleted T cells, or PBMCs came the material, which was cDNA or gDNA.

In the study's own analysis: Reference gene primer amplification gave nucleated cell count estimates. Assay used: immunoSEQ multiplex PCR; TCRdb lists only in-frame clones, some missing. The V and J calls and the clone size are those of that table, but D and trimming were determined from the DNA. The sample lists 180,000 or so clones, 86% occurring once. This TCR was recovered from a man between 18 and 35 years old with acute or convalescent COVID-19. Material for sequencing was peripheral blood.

The chain's CDR3 is CASSIDRGETQYF. In DNA, the CDR3 is TGTGCCAGTAGTATCGACAGGGGAGAGACCCAGTACTTC. The chain recombines TRBV19 with TRBJ2-5; 8 bases line up with TRBD1. The CDR3 loop spans 13 amino acids. V lost 3 bases and J lost 4; bases outside the gene matches: 1. From germline, CDR1 is LNHDA and CDR2 SQIVND (reference sequence). The variable domain in full, completed from reference TRBV19 and TRBJ2-5, reads DGGITQSPKYLFRKEGQNVTLSCEQNLNHDAMYWYRQDPGQGLRLIYYSQIVNDFQKGDIAEGYSVSREKKESFPLTVTSAQKNPTAFYLCASSIDRGETQYFGPGTRLLVL.